This paragraph covers one TCR beta chain sequence. CDR1 is LGHNA, CDR2 YSLEER, per germline. V was pared by 1 base and J by 4 bases, with 10 bases between. The CDR3 runs 14 residues. The data belong to a study of blood T cell repertoires in COVID-19. Overall study context: Some COVID-19 samples were acute and others convalescent; all came from the United States, Italy and Spain.

As originally analysed: Amplification of reference gene primers was used by the study to estimate nucleated cell counts. Assay: immunoSEQ multiplex PCR; the TCRdb copy retains only in-frame clones and omits some. D and trimming come from the DNA, and the V and J calls and clone size come from that table. The table lists under 250,000 clones, roughly 82% of them singletons, with approximately 4.5% in the top ten. Material: peripheral blood. The chain has TRBV4-3 and TRBJ1-2; D is possibly TRBD1 (6 bases). This sequence was found in a woman in her 70s with acute or convalescent COVID-19. DNA of the CDR3: TGCGCCAGCAGCCAAGTGGACAGTACCTATGGCTACACCTTC. Translating gives CASSQVDSTYGYTF.